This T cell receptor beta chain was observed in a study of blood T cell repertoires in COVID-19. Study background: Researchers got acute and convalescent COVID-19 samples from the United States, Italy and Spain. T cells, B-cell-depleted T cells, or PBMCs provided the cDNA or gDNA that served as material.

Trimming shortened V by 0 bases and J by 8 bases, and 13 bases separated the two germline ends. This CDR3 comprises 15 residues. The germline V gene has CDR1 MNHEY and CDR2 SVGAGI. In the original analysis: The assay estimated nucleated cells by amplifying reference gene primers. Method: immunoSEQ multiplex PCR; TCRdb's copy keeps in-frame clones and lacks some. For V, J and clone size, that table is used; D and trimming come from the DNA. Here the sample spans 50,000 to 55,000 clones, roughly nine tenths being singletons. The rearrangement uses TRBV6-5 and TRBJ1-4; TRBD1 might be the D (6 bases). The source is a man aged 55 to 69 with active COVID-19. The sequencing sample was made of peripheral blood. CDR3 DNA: TGTGCCAGCAGTTACTCGGGGGGGCTTGGGGAAAAACTGTTTTTT. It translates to CASSYSGGLGEKLFF.